This T cell receptor beta chain was sequenced for a study of blood T cell repertoires in COVID-19. Study-wide context: The United States, Italy and Spain supplied acute and convalescent COVID-19 samples.

Clones were read by immunoSEQ multiplex PCR, and TCRdb kept only the in-frame ones, dropping some. The sample holds some 54,000 clones; around 82% are singletons and the top ten take 26%. CDR1 and CDR2 from the germline V gene are SGHDN and FVKESK. V was trimmed by 4 bases and J by 4 bases, leaving 10 bases between them. The CDR3 is 13 residues long. The receptor's source is a woman older than 75 with COVID-19, enrolled during active disease. Sequenced input: peripheral blood. The V gene is TRBV14, the J gene TRBJ1-2, with D possibly TRBD1 on 6 matching bases. The CDR3 DNA is TGTGCCAGCAGCCCGGACAGCTCCTATGGCTACACCTTC. This encodes CASSPDSSYGYTF.